The present entry profiles one T cell receptor beta chain with its context. Generated by immunoSEQ multiplex PCR, the TCRdb table keeps only in-frame clones and is missing some. The sample consists of about 70,000 clones, 84% of them appearing once. The source of the sample is a study of control samples from healthy donors and cancer patients. Germline V gene data show CDR1 as SGHVS and CDR2 as FNYEAQ. This CDR3 has 13 amino acids. V was cut by 5 bases and J by 3 bases, with 10 bases left in between. Material for sequencing was PBMCs. The receptor's source is a woman in her 50s with lung cancer. The V gene is TRBV7-6, the J gene TRBJ1-1; the D is unclear. The DNA for the CDR3 is TGTGCCAGCAGCCCCGGGGAGGACACTGAAGCTTTCTTT. Amino acids: CASSPGEDTEAFF.